This TCR beta chain was observed in a study of OX40 agonist ivuxolimab in advanced cancers. Systemic immunosuppression or autoimmune disease history was grounds to exclude patients. Researchers took blood at baseline, on cycle 4 day 1, and on cycle 7 day 1. Note on this clone: Its antigen is as yet unknown.

TCRdb's table, derived via immunoSEQ multiplex PCR, lists solely in-frame clones and lacks some. The sample carries tens of thousands of clones, about nine tenths recorded once. Study results and limitations: Specificity for antigen went undetermined in the expanded peripheral T cells.

This CDR3 region has 15 residues. Trimming pared 6 bases from V and 2 bases from J, leaving 17 bases between. Germline V gives CDR1 MNHNS, CDR2 SASEGT. The sequenced sample was CD4+ or CD8+ T cells sorted from blood, obtained in a trial of the OX40 agonist ivuxolimab. The chain joins TRBV6-1 to TRBJ2-7, with D hard to call. This receptor was identified in an adult with an advanced solid tumor such as melanoma, head and neck, liver or kidney cancer. The CDR3 reads CASRIRANGPYEQYF. For the CDR3, the DNA is TGTGCCAGCAGGATCCGGGCAAACGGGCCCTACGAGCAGTACTTC.